These T cell receptor beta chains were read from a single sample in a study of T-cell reconstitution after alpha-beta-depleted transplantation in children. Each CDR3 protein is one row after TCRdb ran MiXCR on the PCR reads. The sample has a few hundred thousand distinct CDR3 sequences; 25% to 30% are singletons. Source: PBMCs, taken before TCRalphabeta/CD19-depleted stem cell transplant. The source of these receptors is a boy under three years old with Wiskott-Aldrich syndrome, due to receive a stem cell transplant. Both conserved end residues are part of each CDR3. A D gene is named only where the DNA matches it firmly. Size is stated for part of the rows, as once, few or many counts, or as a class when the clone is expanded.

j_call clone_size v_call d_call cdr3_nt cdr3_aa
TRBJ1-1 - TRBV29-1 - TGCAGCGTGGGGTGGGCAGGGGAGTGGAGCACTGAAGCTTTCTTT CSVGWAGEWSTEAFF
TRBJ2-1 - TRBV5-6 - TGTGCCAGCAGCTTTTGGAGGGCGAGGGAGCAGTTCTTC CASSFWRAREQFF
TRBJ2-7 few TRBV3-1 - TGTGCCAGCAGCCAAATAGGCCGCTCTATGGGCGAGCAGTACTTC CASSQIGRSMGEQYF
TRBJ2-1 few TRBV5-1 - TGCGCCAGCAGCTCGATTAGCGTCAATGAGCAGTTCTTC CASSSISVNEQFF
TRBJ1-2 few TRBV5-1 - TGCGCCAGCAGCTTCATAGGGGGGGAGTATGGCTACACCTTC CASSFIGGEYGYTF
TRBJ2-1 few TRBV20-1 - TGCAGTGCTATACAGGACCATGAGCAGTTCTTC CSAIQDHEQFF
TRBJ2-1 - TRBV12-3/TRBV12-4 TRBD1 TGTGCCAGCAGTTTAGGACAGGGAAAGGGCAATGAGCAGTTCTTC CASSLGQGKGNEQFF
TRBJ2-1 few TRBV29-1 TRBD2 TGCAGCCTTCCCGGGACTAGCGGGGGACAGCAGTTCTTC CSLPGTSGGQQFF
TRBJ2-6 - TRBV28 - TGTGCCAGCAGTTTTGTCCGAAGCTCTGGGGCCAACGTCCTGACTTTC CASSFVRSSGANVLTF
TRBJ2-3 - TRBV27 TRBD2 TGTGCCACCTCGGGGACTAGCGGGAGTTCAGATACGCAGTATTTT CATSGTSGSSDTQYF
TRBJ2-1 - TRBV5-1 TRBD2 TGCGCCAGCAGCTTGGGGGTCGGGAGGAGCTCCTACAATGAGCAGTTCTTC CASSLGVGRSSYNEQFF
TRBJ1-2 - TRBV28 TRBD1 TGTGCCAGCAGGACGAGACAGGGTAGGAACTATGGCTACACCTTC CASRTRQGRNYGYTF
TRBJ2-7 few TRBV10-3 - TGTGCCATCAGTATCGGACGGGCCTACGAGCAGTACTTC CAISIGRAYEQYF
TRBJ2-7 - TRBV20-1 - TGCAGTGCTAGCTTGGGGGCTTGGGAGCAGTACTTC CSASLGAWEQYF
TRBJ1-5 few TRBV7-9 TRBD1 TGTGCCAGCAGCTTTCAGGGGGAAAATCAGCCCCAGCATTTT CASSFQGENQPQHF
TRBJ2-3 few TRBV29-1 - TGCAGCGTCCAAAGCTTGGGGGATACGCAGTATTTT CSVQSLGDTQYF
TRBJ2-7 - TRBV30 TRBD2 TGTGCCTGGAGTGTACAGGCGGGAGCCTCCTACGAGCAGTACTTC CAWSVQAGASYEQYF
TRBJ1-4 - TRBV5-1 TRBD1 TGCGCCAGCAGCGGTGCCGGGACAGCTGAAAAACTGTTTTTT CASSGAGTAEKLFF
TRBJ1-2 - TRBV6-1 TRBD1 TGTGCCAGCATTCGACAGCACAGGGGGGATGGCTACACCTTC CASIRQHRGDGYTF
TRBJ1-1 - TRBV20-1 - TGCAGTGCCCAACTTTTGGGGGCGAACACTGAAGCTTTCTTT CSAQLLGANTEAFF
TRBJ1-2 - TRBV9 - TGTGCCAGCAGTACAAGTGCTTTTAACTATGGCTACACCTTC CASSTSAFNYGYTF
TRBJ2-1 - TRBV28 - TGTGCCAGCAGTTCCAGAGCGACAGACTACAATGAGCAGTTCTTC CASSSRATDYNEQFF
TRBJ2-7 many TRBV5-6 - TGTGCCAGCAGCTGGCAGGGAGACTACGAGCAGTACTTC CASSWQGDYEQYF
TRBJ2-2 few TRBV5-6 TRBD1 TGTGCCAGCAGTTGGACAGGGATAACCGGGGAGCTGTTTTTT CASSWTGITGELFF
TRBJ1-1 - TRBV12-3/TRBV12-4 TRBD1 TGTGCCAGCAGCACGGGACAGAAGAACACTGAAGCTTTCTTT CASSTGQKNTEAFF
TRBJ2-5 few TRBV27 - TGTGCCAGCAGTTTTGTCGGCAGGGTGAAAGAGACCCAGTACTTC CASSFVGRVKETQYF
TRBJ2-7 - TRBV5-1 TRBD2 TGCGCCAGCAGCTTAATTAGCGGGAGCTCGTTTGCCTACGAGCAGTACTTC CASSLISGSSFAYEQYF
TRBJ1-2 - TRBV27 TRBD1 TGTGCCAGCAGTTGGGGGACAGGGCGGGATGGCTACACCTTC CASSWGTGRDGYTF
TRBJ2-1 - TRBV20-1 - TGCAGTGCTAGAGCCGCTAGTGAGTCCAATGAGCAGTTCTTC CSARAASESNEQFF
TRBJ1-1 - TRBV3-1 - TGTGCCAGCAGCCATGACGCGGGGAACACTGAAGCTTTCTTT CASSHDAGNTEAFF
TRBJ2-3 few TRBV10-3 - TGTGCCATCTCCCCCGGACTGTCCCCAGATACGCAGTATTTT CAISPGLSPDTQYF
TRBJ1-6 once TRBV30 - TGTGCCTGGGCCAGGGACGCGAGTCCACCCCTCCACTTT CAWARDASPPLHF
TRBJ1-1 - TRBV18 - TGTGCCAGCTCACCGGCGGGGGACACTGAAGCTTTCTTT CASSPAGDTEAFF
TRBJ2-2 - TRBV7-9 - TGTGCCAGCAGCTCCAGCGGCTACACCGGGGAGCTGTTTTTT CASSSSGYTGELFF
TRBJ2-7 - TRBV18 TRBD1 TGTGCCAGCTCACTGACAGGGTGCTGCTACGAGCAGTACTTC CASSLTGCCYEQYF
TRBJ1-1 - TRBV5-1 - TGCGCCAGCAGCTCACAAGCGGAGACTGAAGCTTTCTTT CASSSQAETEAFF
TRBJ2-1 once TRBV11-2 TRBD2 TGTGCCAGCAGCCAGACTAGCGGGAGGTCCAATGAGCAGTTCTTC CASSQTSGRSNEQFF
TRBJ1-2 - TRBV11-2 TRBD1 TGTGCCAGCAGCAACAGATCGACAGGGTCTTATGGCTACACCTTC CASSNRSTGSYGYTF
TRBJ1-1 - TRBV29-1 - TGCAGCGTTGAAGTGCAGGGAATGAACACTGAAGCTTTCTTT CSVEVQGMNTEAFF
TRBJ2-3 few TRBV20-1 - TGCAGTGCTAGAGGCGCCTCCCCGACAGATACGCAGTATTTT CSARGASPTDTQYF
TRBJ2-7 - TRBV27 - TGTGCCAGCAGTTTTTGGGGGCCCCGCTACGAGCAGTACTTC CASSFWGPRYEQYF
TRBJ2-3 - TRBV4-2 TRBD1 TGTGCCAGCAGCCCCTCCGGGCGGACAGGGTCCACAGATACGCAGTATTTT CASSPSGRTGSTDTQYF
TRBJ2-7 few TRBV5-1 TRBD2 TGCGCCAGCAGCTTGGTAGCGGGAGTAGGCGAGCAGTACTTC CASSLVAGVGEQYF
TRBJ2-4 - TRBV7-2 TRBD2 TGTGCCAGCAGCTCCCCGGAGCGGGAGAGGCAAAACAGTCAGTACTTC CASSSPERERQNSQYF
TRBJ2-3 few TRBV20-1 TRBD1 TGCAGTGCCAGGACAGGGGAGAGAGATACGCAGTATTTT CSARTGERDTQYF
TRBJ2-2 - TRBV7-9 - TGTGCCAGCAGGATGACAGTGATGGGCTCCGGGGAGCTGTTTTTT CASRMTVMGSGELFF
TRBJ2-7 - TRBV4-1 - TGCGCCAGCAGCCAAGATCCCCCGGGTCAACCCTACGAGCAGTACTTC CASSQDPPGQPYEQYF